This TCR beta chain is drawn from a study of blood T cell repertoires in COVID-19. As for the study in general: Nucleic acid was either cDNA or gDNA, and it came from T cells, B-cell-depleted T cells, or PBMCs.

Assay: immunoSEQ multiplex PCR; the TCRdb copy retains only in-frame clones and omits some. The sample includes 100,000 or so clones, about 89% of them seen just once. Germline loops: CDR1 SGDLS, CDR2 YYNGEE. With 4 bases removed from V and 3 bases from J, the gap between germline ends came to 14 bases. CDR3 size: 15 residues. The source of this sequence is a woman in her 30s with acute or convalescent COVID-19. The source material was peripheral blood. The V call is TRBV9, the J call TRBJ2-1, with a tentative D call TRBD1 (7 bases). The CDR3 DNA is TGTGCCAGCAGCCCCGGGGGACAGAACTACAATGAGCAGTTCTTC. It is translated as CASSPGGQNYNEQFF.